A single sample gave rise to the 22 T cell receptor beta chains below, sequenced in a study of immune characterization of retroperitoneal liposarcoma. TCRdb re-called the PCR reads with MiXCR, one entry per CDR3 protein. Of around 12,000 distinct CDR3 sequences in the sample, over 45% were seen once. Specimen: tumor tissue. Receptor source: a female donor with retroperitoneal liposarcoma.

To note about this clonotype: A much larger clone sits a single nucleotide away, making a read error possible. The chain's CDR3 is CASSLGQGMEQYF. The DNA for the CDR3 is TGTGCCAGCAGCTTAGGACAGGGTATGGAGCAGTACTTC. The chain has TRBV7-6 and TRBJ2-4, with 7 bases identical to TRBD1. The V gene's germline CDR1 is SGHVS and CDR2 FNYEAQ. V lost 1 base to trimming and J lost 13 bases; unmatched junction nucleotides: 7. This CDR3 is built from 13 residues.

The V and J genes are TRBV7-3 and TRBJ2-1; 7 positions agree with TRBD2. The J call is in doubt because the DNA end fits TRBJ2-5 better. This CDR3 is 13 amino acids long. CDR1 is SGHTA, CDR2 FQGTGA, per germline. CDR3 region: CASSSTSLETQYF. For the CDR3, the DNA is TGTGCCAGCAGCTCGACTAGCCTGGAGACCCAGTACTTC.

The V gene is TRBV6-8, the J gene TRBJ2-5; perhaps TRBD2 as D (7 bases). Per the germline V gene, CDR1 is MNHGY and CDR2 is SAAAGT. With 6 bases removed from V and 9 bases from J, the gap between germline ends came to 23 bases. The CDR3 has 15 residues. CDR3 in DNA: TGTGCCAGCAGCCACAACCTGGGGGGGCGGGAGCCCCAGTACTTC. Its translation is CASSHNLGGREPQYF.

The J gene is TRBJ2-1, the V gene TRBV6-1; TRBD2 agrees at 12 bases. Per germline, CDR1 MNHNS and CDR2 SASEGT. The V and J ends lost 8 bases and 8 bases, in that order; junction bases with no gene match: 7. The length of the CDR3 is 14 residues. The CDR3, as DNA: TGTGCCAGCCAGACTAGCGGGAGTTTGTATGAGCAGTTCTTC. Encoded protein: CASQTSGSLYEQFF.

This chain uses TRBV6-2 or TRBV6-3 with TRBJ2-3, with 8 bases that match TRBD1. Germline CDR1 MNHEY, CDR2 SVGEGT. This CDR3 is built from 12 residues. V lost 6 bases and J lost 11; bases outside the gene matches: 7. CDR3 bases: TGTGCCAGCAGCAACACAGGGGGTCGGCAGTATTTT. This sequence encodes CASSNTGGRQYF.

V gene TRBV7-4 combines with J gene TRBJ2-3, with D possibly being TRBD1 or TRBD2 (5 bases each). The CDR3 consists of 15 residues. In germline, CDR1 is SGHVT, CDR2 SQSDAQ. V was shortened by 3 bases and J by 2 bases, with 12 bases between the two germline ends. This chain's CDR3 is CASSLDGASTDTQYF. The CDR3 region has the DNA TGTGCCAGCAGCTTGGACGGGGCTTCCACAGATACGCAGTATTTT.

The chain carries TRBV6-1 and TRBJ2-1, with a tentative D call TRBD2 (5 bases). The CDR3 length is 15 residues. V gave up 6 bases and J gave up 7 bases, with 19 bases separating them. CDR1 and CDR2 from the germline V gene are MNHNS and SASEGT. CDR3 DNA sequence: TGTGCCAGCAGGCCGCGGGTCCCCCTGGGGAATGAGCAGTTCTTC. Protein sequence: CASRPRVPLGNEQFF.

This chain uses TRBV11-2 with TRBJ2-3; 12 nucleotides line up with TRBD1. The J call may be mistaken, given a closer DNA end match to TRBJ2-7. The CDR3 spans 16 residues. Germline assignment: CDR1 SGHAT and CDR2 FQNNGV. In nucleotides, the CDR3 is TGTGCCAGCGGGACAGGGGGCTCTTACTCCTACAATGAGCAGTACTTC. Its protein is CASGTGGSYSYNEQYF.

The gene calls are TRBV27 and TRBJ1-2, with 8 positions matching TRBD1. Germline values: CDR1 MNHEY, CDR2 SMNVEV (reference sequence). The CDR3 is 18 amino acids. With 5 bases clipped from V and 0 bases from J, the junction kept 14 bases outside the gene matches. The CDR3 DNA is TGTGCCAGCAGTACAACTATCCTACGGGACAGGCCTAACTATGGCTACACCTTC. Protein sequence: CASSTTILRDRPNYGYTF.

The J gene is TRBJ2-1, the V gene TRBV6-1; 10 bases map to TRBD2. The CDR3 spans 15 residues. In germline, CDR1 is MNHNS, CDR2 SASEGT. V lost 5 bases and J lost 5; bases outside the gene matches: 6. In DNA form, the CDR3 reads TGTGCCAGCAGTTATACTAGCGGGACCGACAATGAGCAGTTCTTC. Residues: CASSYTSGTDNEQFF.

This clonotype has a count of ten or more. V and J are TRBV6-1 and TRBJ2-1; 12 bases fit TRBD2. With 7 bases clipped from V and 7 bases from J, the junction kept 14 bases outside the gene matches. The CDR3 length is 17 residues. CDR1 MNHNS and CDR2 SASEGT come from the germline V gene. Here the CDR3 reads CASTTKRGTSGFNEQFF. As DNA, the CDR3 is TGTGCCAGCACAACCAAGCGCGGGACTAGCGGGTTTAATGAGCAGTTCTTC.

For this clonotype: This may be a read error, as it is one base from a much larger clone. The V call is TRBV7-6, the J call TRBJ2-7; TRBD2 aligns across 8 bases. Germline CDR1 SGHVS, CDR2 FNYEAQ. V shed 3 bases, J shed 7 bases, and the junction held 20 bases outside the gene matches. The length of the CDR3 is 18 residues. CDR3 sequence (DNA): TGTGCCAGCAGCTTGACGGGGGGGAAGATAGAGACCTACAATGAGCAGTACTTC. It translates to CASSLTGGKIETYNEQYF.

This chain uses TRBV6-6 with TRBJ1-6; 7 nucleotides align to TRBD1. This CDR3 comprises 15 residues. Trimming at V came to 6 bases and at J to 7 bases, leaving 9 bases not matched to a gene. From germline, CDR1 is MNHNY and CDR2 SVGAGI (reference sequence). The CDR3 spells CASSDAGGRNSPLHF. In nucleotides, the CDR3 is TGTGCCAGCAGCGACGCAGGGGGAAGAAATTCACCCCTCCACTTT.

The chain uses TRBV7-2 and TRBJ2-5, with 8 bases matching TRBD2. The DNA end lines up better with TRBJ2-1; the J call may be wrong. Germline CDR1 reads SGHTA; CDR2 reads FQGNSA. CDR3 length: 15 residues. Written as DNA, the CDR3 is TGTGCCAGCAGCATGCAAGCGGGAGTTAGGGAGACCCAGTTCTTC. Protein sequence: CASSMQAGVRETQFF.

This clonotype has a handful of counts. The chain combines TRBV6-6 with TRBJ1-1; possible D gene TRBD1, 5 bases. CDR1 and CDR2 (germline): MNHNY, SVGAGI (reference sequence). Trimming took off 1 base at V and 1 base at J, with 22 bases between the two ends. This CDR3 is 19 amino acids long. The DNA for the CDR3 is TGTGCCAGCAGTTACTTCGTTTCTGGCAGGGCGGGGGGGAACACTGAAGCTTTCTTT. It is translated as CASSYFVSGRAGGNTEAFF.

The chain uses TRBV27 and TRBJ2-5; possibly TRBD1 for D (5 bases). CDR1 and CDR2 (germline): MNHEY, SMNVEV (reference sequence). The V gene lost 3 bases and the J gene lost 4 bases, with 6 bases spanning the gap. The CDR3 is 12 residues long. CDR3 DNA: TGTGCCAGCAGTTTGCAGGGAGAGACCCAGTACTTC. It is translated as CASSLQGETQYF.

This clonotype rates as medium-sized. CDR3 nucleotides: TGTGCCAGCAGTTCGGGGAACCAGGCTTTTAGCATTCAGTACTTC. Translation gives CASSSGNQAFSIQYF. The chain employs TRBV6-1 and TRBJ2-5; D may be TRBD2 (5 bases). The DNA end is more similar to TRBJ2-4, so the J call may be wrong. Germline V gives CDR1 MNHNS, CDR2 SASEGT. The CDR3 spans 15 residues.

This clonotype showed up just a few times. The chain combines TRBV6-5 with TRBJ2-3, with D unclear. Trimming stripped 2 bases from V and 4 bases from J, with 1 base between. This CDR3 contains 11 residues. The germline V gene encodes CDR1 MNHEY and CDR2 SVGAGI. The CDR3: CASSYADTQYF. Written as DNA, the CDR3 is TGTGCCAGCAGTTACGCAGATACGCAGTATTTT.

The J gene is TRBJ2-1, the V gene TRBV7-2, with 7 bases fitting TRBD2. CDR1 is SGHTA, CDR2 FQGNSA, per germline. The ends lost 2 bases at V and 9 bases at J; junction bases unmatched: 10. The CDR3 is 15 residues long. This CDR3 is CASSLLLGRWSEQFF. The CDR3 DNA follows: TGTGCCAGCAGCTTATTACTCGGGAGGTGGAGTGAGCAGTTCTTC.

The chain carries TRBV6-1 and TRBJ2-7; D might be TRBD1 (7 bases). Trimming took 6 bases from V and 6 from J, leaving 18 bases between them. This CDR3 comprises 14 residues. Germline CDR1 is MNHNS and CDR2 is SASEGT. CDR3 sequence: CASREPRQGGEQYF. The CDR3 nucleotides read TGTGCCAGCAGGGAACCGAGACAGGGAGGCGAGCAGTACTTC.

This clonotype came up a few times. V gene TRBV6-6 combines with J gene TRBJ2-3; the match to TRBD2 covers 8 bases. The CDR3 consists of 15 residues. Germline values: CDR1 MNHNY, CDR2 SVGAGI (reference sequence). V lost 6 bases to trimming and J lost 2 bases; unmatched junction nucleotides: 7. The CDR3: CASSPGGGFTDTQYF. In nucleotides, the CDR3 is TGTGCCAGCAGCCCGGGGGGGGGTTTCACAGATACGCAGTATTTT.

The CDR3 nucleotides read TGTGCCAGCAGTTACTCGATAGCAGCGGGGGACAACAATGAGCAGTTCTTC. Residues: CASSYSIAAGDNNEQFF. The rearrangement joins TRBV6-2 or TRBV6-3 to TRBJ2-1, with TRBD2 matching over 8 bases. Germline CDR1 MNHEY, CDR2 SVGEGT. V dropped 0 bases and J dropped 5; count of bases not matched to a gene: 9. The length of the CDR3 is 17 residues.